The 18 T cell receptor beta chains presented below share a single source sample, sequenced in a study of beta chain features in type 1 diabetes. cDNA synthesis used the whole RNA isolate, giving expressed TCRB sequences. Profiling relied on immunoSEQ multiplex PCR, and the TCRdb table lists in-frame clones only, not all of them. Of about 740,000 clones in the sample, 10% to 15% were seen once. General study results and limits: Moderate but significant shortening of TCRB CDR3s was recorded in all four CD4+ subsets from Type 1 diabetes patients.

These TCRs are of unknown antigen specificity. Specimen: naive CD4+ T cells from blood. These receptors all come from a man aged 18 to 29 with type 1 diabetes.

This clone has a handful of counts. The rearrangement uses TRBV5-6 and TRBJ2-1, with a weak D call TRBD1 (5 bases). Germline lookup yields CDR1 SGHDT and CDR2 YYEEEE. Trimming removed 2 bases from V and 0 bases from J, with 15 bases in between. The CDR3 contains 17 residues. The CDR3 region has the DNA TGTGCCAGCAGCTTCAGGGTCAGCTTGAGCTCCTACAATGAGCAGTTCTTC. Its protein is CASSFRVSLSSYNEQFF. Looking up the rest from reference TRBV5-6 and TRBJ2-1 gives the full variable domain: DAGVTQSPTHLIKTRGQQVTLRCSPKSGHDTVSWYQQALGQGPQFIFQYYEEEERQRGNFPDRFSGHQFPNYSSELNVNALLLGDSALYLCASSFRVSLSSYNEQFFGPGTRLTVL.

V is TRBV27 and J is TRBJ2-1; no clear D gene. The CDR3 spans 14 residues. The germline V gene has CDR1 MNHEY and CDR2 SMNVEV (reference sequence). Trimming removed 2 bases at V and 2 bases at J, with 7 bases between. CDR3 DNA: TGTGCCAGCAGTTTAGCGGTCCCCTACAATGAGCAGTTCTTC. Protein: CASSLAVPYNEQFF.

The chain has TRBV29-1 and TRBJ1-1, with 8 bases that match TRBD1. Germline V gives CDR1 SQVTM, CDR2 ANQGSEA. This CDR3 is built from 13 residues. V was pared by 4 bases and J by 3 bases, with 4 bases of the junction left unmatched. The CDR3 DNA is TGCAGCGTTGCTCGACAGGGGCACACTGAAGCTTTCTTT. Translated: CSVARQGHTEAFF.

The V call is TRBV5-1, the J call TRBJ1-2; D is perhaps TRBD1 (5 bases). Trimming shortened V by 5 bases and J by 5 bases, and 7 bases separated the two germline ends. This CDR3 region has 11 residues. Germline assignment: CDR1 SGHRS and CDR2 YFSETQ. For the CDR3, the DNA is TGCGCCAGCAGAGGGGTATATGGCTACACCTTC. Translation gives CASRGVYGYTF.

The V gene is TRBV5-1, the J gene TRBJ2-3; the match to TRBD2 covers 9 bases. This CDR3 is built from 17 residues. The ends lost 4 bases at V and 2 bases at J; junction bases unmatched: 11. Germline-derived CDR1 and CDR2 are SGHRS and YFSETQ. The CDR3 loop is CASSQGVLAGTTDTQYF. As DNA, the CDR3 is TGCGCCAGCAGCCAGGGGGTCCTAGCGGGGACCACAGATACGCAGTATTTT.

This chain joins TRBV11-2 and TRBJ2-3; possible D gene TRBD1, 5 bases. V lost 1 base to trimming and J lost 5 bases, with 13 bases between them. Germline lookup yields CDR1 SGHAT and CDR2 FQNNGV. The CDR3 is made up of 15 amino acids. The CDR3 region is CASSLAMQGQDTQYF. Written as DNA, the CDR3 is TGTGCCAGCAGCTTAGCCATGCAGGGTCAAGATACGCAGTATTTT.

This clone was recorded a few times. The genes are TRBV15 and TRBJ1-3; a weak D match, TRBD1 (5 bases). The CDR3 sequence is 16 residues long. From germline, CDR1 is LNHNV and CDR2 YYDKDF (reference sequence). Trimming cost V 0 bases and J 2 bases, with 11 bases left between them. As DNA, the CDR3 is TGTGCCACCAGCAGAGATCGGGCAGGGACTGGAAACACCATATATTTT. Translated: CATSRDRAGTGNTIYF.

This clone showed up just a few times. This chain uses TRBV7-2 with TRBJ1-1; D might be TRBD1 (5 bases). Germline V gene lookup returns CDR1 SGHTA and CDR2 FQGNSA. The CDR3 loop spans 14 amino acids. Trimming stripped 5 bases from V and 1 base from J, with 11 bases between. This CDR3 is CASSPLGGNTEAFF. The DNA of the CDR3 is TGTGCCAGCAGCCCCTTGGGGGGGAACACTGAAGCTTTCTTT. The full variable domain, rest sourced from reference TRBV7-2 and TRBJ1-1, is GAGVSQSPSNKVTEKGKDVELRCDPISGHTALYWYRQSLGQGLEFLIYFQGNSAPDKSGLPSDRFSAERTGGSVSTLTIQRTQQEDSAVYLCASSPLGGNTEAFFGQGTRLTVV.

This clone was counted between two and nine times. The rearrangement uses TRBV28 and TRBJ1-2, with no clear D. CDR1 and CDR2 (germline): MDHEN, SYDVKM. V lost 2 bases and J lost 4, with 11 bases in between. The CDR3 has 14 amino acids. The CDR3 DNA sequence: TGTGCCAGCAGTTTACCCCCCCAAGGCTATGGCTACACCTTC. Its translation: CASSLPPQGYGYTF.

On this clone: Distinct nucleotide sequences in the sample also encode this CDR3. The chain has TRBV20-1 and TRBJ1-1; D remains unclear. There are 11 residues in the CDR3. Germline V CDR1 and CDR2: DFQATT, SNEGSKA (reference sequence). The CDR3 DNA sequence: TGCAGCGCTGTCGTGAACACTGAAGCTTTCTTT. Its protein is CSAVVNTEAFF.

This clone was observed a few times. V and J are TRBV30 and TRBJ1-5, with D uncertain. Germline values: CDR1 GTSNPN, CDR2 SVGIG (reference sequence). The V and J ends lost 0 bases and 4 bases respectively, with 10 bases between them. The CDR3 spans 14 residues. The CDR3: CAWSVHRVNQPQHF. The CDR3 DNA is TGTGCCTGGAGTGTACACCGGGTAAATCAGCCCCAGCATTTT.

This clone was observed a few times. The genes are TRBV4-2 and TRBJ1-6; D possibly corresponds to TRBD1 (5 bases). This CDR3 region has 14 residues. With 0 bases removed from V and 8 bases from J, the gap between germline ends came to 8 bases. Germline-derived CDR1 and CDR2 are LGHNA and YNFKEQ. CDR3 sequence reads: CASSQDSRDSPLHF. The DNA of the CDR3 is TGTGCCAGCAGCCAAGATTCCAGGGATTCACCCCTCCACTTT.

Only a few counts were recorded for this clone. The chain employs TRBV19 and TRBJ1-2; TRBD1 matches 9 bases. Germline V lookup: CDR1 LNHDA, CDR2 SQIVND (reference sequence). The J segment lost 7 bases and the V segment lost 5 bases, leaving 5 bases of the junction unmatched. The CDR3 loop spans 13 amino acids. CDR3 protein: CASSVQGAGGYTF. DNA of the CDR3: TGTGCCAGTAGTGTACAGGGGGCCGGTGGCTACACCTTC.

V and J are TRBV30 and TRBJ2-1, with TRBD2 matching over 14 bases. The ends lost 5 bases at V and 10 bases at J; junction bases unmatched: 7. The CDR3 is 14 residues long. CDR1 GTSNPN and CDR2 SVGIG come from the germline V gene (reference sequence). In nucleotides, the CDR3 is TGTGCCTGGGTGACTAGCGGGGGGGCGCAGGAGCAGTTCTTC. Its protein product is CAWVTSGGAQEQFF.

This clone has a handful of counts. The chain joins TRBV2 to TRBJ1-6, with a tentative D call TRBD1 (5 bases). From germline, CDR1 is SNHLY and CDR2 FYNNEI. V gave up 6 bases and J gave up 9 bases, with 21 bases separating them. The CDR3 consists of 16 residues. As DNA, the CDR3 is TGTGCCAGCAGGGATCGTGTGGTGGGGCTGGGTTCACCCCTCCACTTT. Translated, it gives CASRDRVVGLGSPLHF. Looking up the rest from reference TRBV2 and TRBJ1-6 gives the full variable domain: EPEVTQTPSHQVTQMGQEVILRCVPISNHLYFYWYRQILGQKVEFLVSFYNNEISEKSEIFDDQFSVERPDGSNFTLKIRSTKLEDSAMYFCASRDRVVGLGSPLHFGNGTRLTVT.

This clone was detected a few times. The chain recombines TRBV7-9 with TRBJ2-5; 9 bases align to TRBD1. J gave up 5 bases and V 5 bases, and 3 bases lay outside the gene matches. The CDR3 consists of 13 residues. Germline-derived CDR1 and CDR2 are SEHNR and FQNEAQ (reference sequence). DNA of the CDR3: TGTGCCAGCAGCAGACAGGGGGGCGAGACCCAGTACTTC. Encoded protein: CASSRQGGETQYF.

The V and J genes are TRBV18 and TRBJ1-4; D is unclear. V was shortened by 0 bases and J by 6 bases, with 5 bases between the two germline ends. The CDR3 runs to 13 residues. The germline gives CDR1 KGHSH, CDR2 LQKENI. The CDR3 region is CASSPPLDEKLFF. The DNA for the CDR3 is TGTGCCAGCTCACCACCTCTGGATGAAAAACTGTTTTTT.

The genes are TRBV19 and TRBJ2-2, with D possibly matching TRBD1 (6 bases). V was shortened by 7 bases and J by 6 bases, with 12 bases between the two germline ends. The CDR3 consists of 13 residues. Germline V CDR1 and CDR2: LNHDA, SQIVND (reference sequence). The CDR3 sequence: CASTMGAAGELFF. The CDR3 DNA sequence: TGTGCCAGTACCATGGGGGCCGCCGGGGAGCTGTTTTTT. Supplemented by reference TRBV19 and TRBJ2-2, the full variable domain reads DGGITQSPKYLFRKEGQNVTLSCEQNLNHDAMYWYRQDPGQGLRLIYYSQIVNDFQKGDIAEGYSVSREKKESFPLTVTSAQKNPTAFYLCASTMGAAGELFFGEGSRLTVL.